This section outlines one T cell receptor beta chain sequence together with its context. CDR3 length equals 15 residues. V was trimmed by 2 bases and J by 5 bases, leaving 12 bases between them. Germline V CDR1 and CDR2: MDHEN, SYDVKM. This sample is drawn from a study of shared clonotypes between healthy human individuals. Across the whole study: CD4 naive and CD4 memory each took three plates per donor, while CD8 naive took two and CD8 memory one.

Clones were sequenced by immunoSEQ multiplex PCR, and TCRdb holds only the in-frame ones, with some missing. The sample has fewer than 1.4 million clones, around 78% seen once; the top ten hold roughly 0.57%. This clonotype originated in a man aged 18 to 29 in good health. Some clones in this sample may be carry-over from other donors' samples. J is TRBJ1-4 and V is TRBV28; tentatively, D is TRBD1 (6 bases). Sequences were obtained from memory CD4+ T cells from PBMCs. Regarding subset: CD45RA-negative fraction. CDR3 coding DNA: TGTGCCAGCAGTTTAGGGACACAGGCAAATGAAAAACTGTTTTTT. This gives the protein CASSLGTQANEKLFF. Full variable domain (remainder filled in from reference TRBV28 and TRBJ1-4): DVKVTQSSRYLVKRTGEKVFLECVQDMDHENMFWYRQDPGLGLRLIYFSYDVKMKEKGDIPEGYSVSREKKERFSLILESASTNQTSMYLCASSLGTQANEKLFFGSGTQLSVL.